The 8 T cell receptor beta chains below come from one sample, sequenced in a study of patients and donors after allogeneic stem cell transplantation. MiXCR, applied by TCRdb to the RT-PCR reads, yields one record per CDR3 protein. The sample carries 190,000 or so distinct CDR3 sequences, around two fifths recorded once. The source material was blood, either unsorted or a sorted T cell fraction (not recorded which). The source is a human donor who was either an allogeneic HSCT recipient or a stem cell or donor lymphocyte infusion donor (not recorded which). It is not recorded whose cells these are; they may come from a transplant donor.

The CDR3 coding sequence is TGTGCCAGCCATAGTCTGCGGATACAAGAGACCCAGTACTTC. Translating gives CASHSLRIQETQYF. The chain combines TRBV28 with TRBJ2-5; no clear D. This CDR3 is 14 amino acids long. V dropped 8 bases and J dropped 2 bases, with 15 bases sitting between them. The germline CDR1 and CDR2 sequences are MDHEN and SYDVKM.

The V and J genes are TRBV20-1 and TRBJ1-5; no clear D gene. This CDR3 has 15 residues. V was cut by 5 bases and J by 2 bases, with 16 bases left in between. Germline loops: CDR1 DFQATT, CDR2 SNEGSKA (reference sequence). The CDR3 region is CSAAHSHLGNQPQHF. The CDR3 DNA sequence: TGCAGTGCTGCTCATAGTCATTTAGGCAATCAGCCCCAGCATTTT.

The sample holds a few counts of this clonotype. In nucleotides, the CDR3 is TGCAGTGCTACCGGGACAGGGAGGGACACTGAAGCTTTCTTT. Its translation: CSATGTGRDTEAFF. The chain uses TRBV20-1 and TRBJ1-1; 9 bases agree with TRBD1. CDR1 is DFQATT, CDR2 SNEGSKA, per germline (reference sequence). J was trimmed by 3 bases and V by 4 bases; bases with no gene match: 6. The CDR3 length is 14 residues.

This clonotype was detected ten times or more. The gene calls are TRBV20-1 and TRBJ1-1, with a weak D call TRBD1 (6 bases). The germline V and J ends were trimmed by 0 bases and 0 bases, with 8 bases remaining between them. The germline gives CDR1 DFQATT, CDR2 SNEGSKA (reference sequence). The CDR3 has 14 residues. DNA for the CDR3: TGCAGTGCTAGAGATCAGGGGTTGAACACTGAAGCTTTCTTT. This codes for CSARDQGLNTEAFF.

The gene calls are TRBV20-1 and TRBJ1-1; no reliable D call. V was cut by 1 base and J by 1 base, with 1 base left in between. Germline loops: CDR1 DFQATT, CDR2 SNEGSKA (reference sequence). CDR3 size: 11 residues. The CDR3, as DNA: TGCAGTGCTAGAGCGAACACTGAAGCTTTCTTT. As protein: CSARANTEAFF.

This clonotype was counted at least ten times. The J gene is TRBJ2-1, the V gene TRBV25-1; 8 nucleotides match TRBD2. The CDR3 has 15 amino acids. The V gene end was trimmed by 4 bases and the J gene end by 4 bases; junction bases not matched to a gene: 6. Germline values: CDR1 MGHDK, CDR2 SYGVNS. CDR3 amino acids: CASSAVGTRYNEQFF. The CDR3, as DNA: TGTGCCAGCAGTGCGGTCGGGACTAGATACAATGAGCAGTTCTTC.

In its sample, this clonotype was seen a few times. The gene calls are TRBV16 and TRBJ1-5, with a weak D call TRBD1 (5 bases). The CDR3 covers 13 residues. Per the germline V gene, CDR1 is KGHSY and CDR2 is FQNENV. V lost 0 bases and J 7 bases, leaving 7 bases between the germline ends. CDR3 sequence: CASSQSGTQPQHF. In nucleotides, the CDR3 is TGTGCCAGCAGCCAATCGGGGACGCAGCCCCAGCATTTT.

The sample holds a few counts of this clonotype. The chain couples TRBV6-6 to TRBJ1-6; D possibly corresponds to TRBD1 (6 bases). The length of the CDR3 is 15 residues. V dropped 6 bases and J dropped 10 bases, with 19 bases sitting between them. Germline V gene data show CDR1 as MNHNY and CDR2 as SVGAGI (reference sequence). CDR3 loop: CASSSSGTRNSPLHF. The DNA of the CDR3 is TGTGCCAGCAGCAGCTCCGGGACACGCAACTCACCCCTCCACTTT.